Listed below are T cell receptor beta chains from one sample, sequenced in a study of early T cells in non-severe SARS-CoV-2 infection. TCRdb independently ran MiXCR on the 5' RACE reads; one entry per CDR3 protein. The sample lists about 50,000 distinct CDR3 sequences; approximately 13% were seen once. The sequenced material came from whole blood. The receptors stem from an adult who was a healthcare worker with PCR-confirmed SARS-CoV-2 infection or an uninfected control (not recorded which). The CDR3 runs from the conserved cysteine through the conserved F or W. A D gene is named only where the DNA matches it firmly. For some rows the clone size is stated as once, few or many, or as a class when expanded; others skip it.

D gene	J gene	clone size	V gene	CDR3 protein	CDR3 DNA
TRBD2	TRBJ2-1	many	TRBV20-1	CSASLGLAGDNEQFF	TGCAGTGCTAGTCTAGGGCTAGCGGGAGACAATGAGCAGTTCTTC
TRBD1	TRBJ1-5	few	TRBV28	CASSGGQFNQPQHF	TGTGCCAGCAGTGGGGGACAGTTTAATCAGCCCCAGCATTTT
TRBD1	TRBJ1-3	many	TRBV4-1	CASSPLPGQASLSGNTIYF	TGCGCCAGCAGCCCCCTTCCGGGACAGGCGTCCCTCTCTGGAAACACCATATATTTT
-	TRBJ1-1	few	TRBV6-5	CASRVGESTEAFF	TGTGCCAGCAGGGTCGGGGAGAGCACTGAAGCTTTCTTT
-	TRBJ2-3	-	TRBV20-1	CSALIGGTGTDTQYF	TGCAGTGCTCTCATAGGCGGGACTGGCACAGATACGCAGTATTTT
-	TRBJ2-2	many	TRBV7-3	CASGRGVAGELFF	TGTGCCAGCGGACGAGGAGTTGCCGGGGAGCTGTTTTTT
-	TRBJ2-1	few	TRBV28	CASSFFRGHNEQFF	TGTGCCAGCAGTTTTTTCCGAGGCCACAATGAGCAGTTCTTC
-	TRBJ2-6	few	TRBV6-6	CASTPSSGANVLTF	TGTGCCAGCACCCCCAGCTCTGGGGCCAACGTCCTGACTTTC
-	TRBJ2-1	-	TRBV6-1	CASIWLENYNEQFF	TGTGCCAGCATCTGGCTGGAGAATTACAATGAGCAGTTCTTC
-	TRBJ1-2	-	TRBV29-1	CTVLDGYTF	TGCACCGTTCTGGATGGCTACACCTTC